One sample yielded the 29 T cell receptor beta chains listed below, sequenced in a study of Ad26.COV2.S vaccination and SARS-CoV-2 variants. Noted treatment: some 20 received Ad26.COV2.S at low or high dose, single or two shots; about 5 received placebo; per-sample allocation not given. Following the first vaccine or placebo injection, samples were taken on day 63. Assay used: immunoSEQ multiplex PCR; TCRdb lists only in-frame clones, some missing. The repertoire holds 450,000 to 550,000 clones, with 85% to 90% as singletons. The specimen was peripheral blood, collected in a trial of Ad26.COV2.S vaccine versus placebo. The origin of the receptors is a person between 18 and 59 years old who received the Ad26.COV2.S COVID-19 vaccine or a placebo.

The chain links TRBV13 to TRBJ1-1; D perhaps matches TRBD1 (6 bases). Trimming pared 2 bases from V and 0 bases from J, leaving 10 bases between. Looked up from germline, CDR1 is PRHDT and CDR2 is FYEKMQ (reference sequence). The CDR3 sequence is 15 residues long. The CDR3 spells CASSLFGGMNTEAFF. DNA for the CDR3: TGTGCCAGCAGCTTATTTGGGGGCATGAACACTGAAGCTTTCTTT.

V and J are TRBV6-5 and TRBJ2-3; D may match TRBD1 or TRBD2 (5 bases each). CDR3 length: 16 amino acids. V lost 2 bases to trimming and J lost 5 bases, with 17 bases between them. CDR1 and CDR2 from the germline V gene are MNHEY and SVGAGI. CDR3 bases: TGTGCCAGCAGTTACACACCGGGACCAAGGGGAGATACGCAGTATTTT. This translates into CASSYTPGPRGDTQYF.

Comments on this clone: The same CDR3 arises from other DNA sequences in this sample as well. This chain links TRBV30 with TRBJ1-1; D is uncertain. Germline assignment: CDR1 GTSNPN and CDR2 SVGIG (reference sequence). Deletions cut 0 bases from V and 8 bases from J, with 7 bases between. The CDR3 contains 11 residues. This CDR3 reads CAWSVGVEAFF. The CDR3 DNA reads TGTGCCTGGAGTGTAGGTGTCGAAGCTTTCTTT.

This sequence joins TRBV28 and TRBJ1-2; 7 nucleotides line up with TRBD1. This CDR3 contains 16 residues. In germline, CDR1 is MDHEN, CDR2 SYDVKM. V gave up 5 bases and J gave up 4 bases; unmatched junction bases: 13. The CDR3 DNA follows: TGTGCCAGCAGTCGCGCGGGAAGGGGGCTCCCCTATGGCTACACCTTC. It yields the protein CASSRAGRGLPYGYTF.

The rearrangement joins TRBV6-5 to TRBJ1-1; possible D gene TRBD1, 5 bases. V lost 6 bases, J lost 3 bases, and 8 bases lay in between. The germline V gene has CDR1 MNHEY and CDR2 SVGAGI. The CDR3 runs 12 residues. CDR3 residues: CASRFRDTEAFF. The CDR3 DNA reads as TGTGCCAGCAGGTTCAGGGACACTGAAGCTTTCTTT.

CDR3 nucleotides: TGTGCCAGTAGTATTTTCTTTAGACAGGGAGTTGATTCACCCCTCCACTTT. Translation gives CASSIFFRQGVDSPLHF. The J gene is TRBJ1-6, the V gene TRBV19; 7 bases map to TRBD1. The CDR3 length is 17 residues. Trimming took 3 bases from V and 8 from J; bases not matched to a gene: 13. Germline lookup yields CDR1 LNHDA and CDR2 SQIVND (reference sequence).

The chain carries TRBV7-9 and TRBJ1-2; no firm D call. Deletions cut 3 bases from V and 4 bases from J, with 9 bases between. The germline V gene has CDR1 SEHNR and CDR2 FQNEAQ (reference sequence). The CDR3 runs to 13 residues. The CDR3, as DNA: TGTGCCAGCAGCTTCCGCCCGATCTATGGCTACACCTTC. This sequence encodes CASSFRPIYGYTF. Together with reference TRBV7-9 and TRBJ1-2, the CDR3 gives the full variable domain: DTGVSQNPRHKITKRGQNVTFRCDPISEHNRLYWYRQTLGQGPEFLTYFQNEAQLEKSRLLSDRFSAERPKGSFSTLEIQRTEQGDSAMYLCASSFRPIYGYTFGSGTRLTVV.

As to this clone: A much larger clone sits a single nucleotide away, making a read error possible. The rearrangement uses TRBV7-3 and TRBJ2-1; possibly TRBD2 for D (6 bases). This CDR3 spans 15 amino acids. Germline V gene sequence: CDR1 SGHTA, CDR2 FQGTGA. V was clipped by 5 bases and J by 0 bases, with 11 bases between them. The CDR3 DNA reads as TGTGCCAGCAGCCAGGACGGGAGCTCCTACAATGAGCAGTTCTTC. It is translated as CASSQDGSSYNEQFF.

V gene TRBV12-3 or TRBV12-4 combines with J gene TRBJ1-1; possible D gene TRBD1, 6 bases. Trimming left V 4 bases short and J 4 bases short, with 10 bases between. The CDR3 sequence is 13 residues long. The CDR3 here is CASSSQGITEAFF. The CDR3 DNA follows: TGTGCCAGCAGTTCACAGGGAATCACTGAAGCTTTCTTT.

The chain links TRBV6-5 to TRBJ1-1; 7 nucleotides agree with TRBD1. Germline lookup yields CDR1 MNHEY and CDR2 SVGAGI. This CDR3 contains 13 residues. After removal of 6 bases from V and 5 bases from J, the junction contained 6 bases not matched to a gene. DNA for the CDR3: TGTGCCAGCAGGACAGGGAAATCAACTGAAGCTTTCTTT. It translates to CASRTGKSTEAFF.

The J gene is TRBJ2-7, the V gene TRBV6-5, with 7 bases fitting TRBD1. CDR1 is MNHEY and CDR2 is SVGAGI in the germline V gene. This CDR3 has 14 residues. Trimming took 6 bases from V and 0 from J; bases not matched to a gene: 5. The CDR3 protein is CASRRQGVSYEQYF. CDR3 DNA sequence: TGTGCCAGCAGGCGACAGGGAGTCTCCTACGAGCAGTACTTC.

V usage is TRBV7-9 and J usage is TRBJ1-4; D gene uncertain. The CDR3 contains 15 residues. Per the germline V gene, CDR1 is SEHNR and CDR2 is FQNEAQ (reference sequence). Trimming shortened V by 1 base and J by 2 bases, and 8 bases separated the two germline ends. The CDR3 protein is CASSLGGQTNEKLFF. CDR3 DNA sequence: TGTGCCAGCAGCTTAGGTGGCCAGACTAATGAAAAACTGTTTTTT.

This clone was counted between two and nine times. The chain is built from TRBV20-1 and TRBJ1-2; D is unresolved. The CDR3 extends over 11 amino acids. V lost 4 bases and J 8 bases, leaving 11 bases between the germline ends. From germline, CDR1 is DFQATT and CDR2 SNEGSKA (reference sequence). CDR3 DNA sequence: TGCAGTGCTACACCACCAGCCGGCTACACCTTC. This translates into CSATPPAGYTF.

The J gene is TRBJ2-1, the V gene TRBV20-1, with D possibly being TRBD2 (7 bases). In germline, CDR1 is DFQATT, CDR2 SNEGSKA (reference sequence). This CDR3 is 14 amino acids long. Trimming pared 3 bases from V and 7 bases from J, leaving 16 bases between. As DNA, the CDR3 is TGCAGTGCTAGTCCCCGGGGGGCATGGAATGAGCAGTTCTTC. The encoded protein is CSASPRGAWNEQFF.

This clone came up a few times. The chain uses TRBV11-2 and TRBJ2-2; D possibly corresponds to TRBD1 (6 bases). The CDR3 has 14 amino acids. Germline V CDR1 and CDR2: SGHAT, FQNNGV. Trimming cost V 4 bases and J 5 bases, with 11 bases left between them. The CDR3 region has the DNA TGTGCCAGCAGCTCAGGGGAGAGTACCGGGGAGCTGTTTTTT. Its translation is CASSSGESTGELFF.

The chain couples TRBV19 to TRBJ1-2, with 9 bases fitting TRBD1. V dropped 3 bases and J dropped 3; count of bases not matched to a gene: 5. Looked up from germline, CDR1 is LNHDA and CDR2 is SQIVND (reference sequence). This CDR3 is built from 15 residues. Here the CDR3 reads CASSMGQGHYYGYTF. In nucleotides, the CDR3 is TGTGCCAGTAGTATGGGACAGGGACACTACTATGGCTACACCTTC.

The chain combines TRBV3-1 (or the pseudogene TRBV3-2) with TRBJ1-2, with 8 positions matching TRBD1. This CDR3 is 13 amino acids long. The V segment lost 4 bases and the J segment 6 bases; nucleotides outside the gene matches: 4. Germline V gene sequence: CDR1 LGHDT, CDR2 YNNKEL (reference sequence). CDR3 in amino acids: CASSPRTGHGYTF. The CDR3 DNA reads TGTGCCAGCAGCCCTAGGACAGGGCATGGCTACACCTTC.

CDR3 bases: TGCGCCAGCAGCCCCGCCCGGACAGGGCTGACTGAAGCTTTCTTT. This sequence encodes CASSPARTGLTEAFF. V usage is TRBV4-1 and J usage is TRBJ1-1, with 8 bases matching TRBD1. Germline V gene sequence: CDR1 MGHRA, CDR2 YSYEKL. The CDR3 is 15 amino acids. Trimming at V came to 4 bases and at J to 5 bases, leaving 9 bases not matched to a gene.

CDR3 residues: CASRTTGGPSEQYF. CDR3 in DNA: TGTGCCAGTAGAACGACAGGGGGCCCCTCCGAGCAGTACTTC. The rearrangement uses TRBV19 and TRBJ2-7; 10 nucleotides agree with TRBD1. This CDR3 is built from 14 residues. Trimming at V came to 6 bases and at J to 6 bases, leaving 8 bases not matched to a gene. The germline gives CDR1 LNHDA, CDR2 SQIVND (reference sequence).

This chain links TRBV6-2 or TRBV6-3 with TRBJ1-3; D is ambiguous. The V and J ends lost 2 bases and 0 bases respectively, with 8 bases between them. From germline, CDR1 is MNHEY and CDR2 SVGEGT. CDR3 length equals 15 residues. The CDR3 DNA reads as TGTGCCAGCAGTTACGAGGCACCCTCTGGAAACACCATATATTTT. It is translated as CASSYEAPSGNTIYF.

CDR3 sequence (DNA): TGCGCCAGCAGCCAAGATCTTCCGGGGACCAACTATGGCTACACCTTC. This encodes CASSQDLPGTNYGYTF. The chain has TRBV4-3 and TRBJ1-2, with a weak D call TRBD1 (5 bases). V lost 0 bases to trimming and J lost 2 bases, with 13 bases between them. This CDR3 comprises 16 residues. The germline gives CDR1 LGHNA, CDR2 YSLEER.

The J gene is TRBJ1-1, the V gene TRBV3-1 (or the pseudogene TRBV3-2), with D possibly TRBD1 on 5 matching bases. This CDR3 is built from 10 residues. Deletions cut 9 bases from V and 6 bases from J, with 8 bases between. Germline lookup yields CDR1 LGHDT and CDR2 YNNKEL (reference sequence). Here the CDR3 DNA reads TGTGCCAGTGGGGGGGCTGAAGCTTTCTTT. Its translation: CASGGAEAFF.

The chain is built from TRBV25-1 and TRBJ2-1, with D possibly matching TRBD2 (6 bases). With 6 bases removed from V and 6 bases from J, the gap between germline ends came to 12 bases. The CDR3 runs to 13 residues. Per germline, CDR1 MGHDK and CDR2 SYGVNS. CDR3 region: CASRSMGGNEQFF. Written as DNA, the CDR3 is TGTGCCAGCAGATCCATGGGGGGCAATGAGCAGTTCTTC.

This clone has a single count. The chain carries TRBV28 and TRBJ2-7; a weak D match, TRBD2 (5 bases). Germline V gene data show CDR1 as MDHEN and CDR2 as SYDVKM. V lost 4 bases to trimming and J lost 4 bases, with 11 bases between them. This CDR3 comprises 13 residues. The CDR3 protein is CASSSHGLYEQYF. In DNA, the CDR3 is TGTGCCAGCAGTTCCCACGGACTGTACGAGCAGTACTTC.

The chain uses TRBV5-1 and TRBJ1-1; weak D call: TRBD1 (6 bases). This CDR3 is 14 amino acids long. The ends were cut back, 0 bases at V and 3 bases at J, with 9 bases in the middle. Per germline, CDR1 SGHRS and CDR2 YFSETQ. The CDR3 protein is CASSLAGEDTEAFF. The CDR3 nucleotides are TGCGCCAGCAGCTTGGCAGGGGAGGACACTGAAGCTTTCTTT.

This clone appeared a few times. V is TRBV7-9 and J is TRBJ1-2, with 8 positions matching TRBD1. The CDR3 spans 16 residues. Germline V gene sequence: CDR1 SEHNR, CDR2 FQNEAQ (reference sequence). V lost 5 bases to trimming and J lost 4 bases; unmatched junction nucleotides: 12. The CDR3 DNA reads TGTGCCAGCAGCAAACAGGGGGAGAGGGCCTTCTATGGCTACACCTTC. The encoded protein is CASSKQGERAFYGYTF.

The rearrangement links TRBV7-9 to TRBJ1-4; unclear D gene. This CDR3 has 14 amino acids. Germline CDR1 SEHNR, CDR2 FQNEAQ (reference sequence). With 4 bases removed from V and 6 bases from J, the gap between germline ends came to 12 bases. CDR3 sequence: CASSYMGTHEKLFF. CDR3 DNA sequence: TGTGCCAGCAGCTATATGGGAACCCATGAAAAACTGTTTTTT.

CDR3 amino acids: CASSLTADEKLFF. The CDR3, as DNA: TGTGCCAGCTCGCTTACCGCCGATGAAAAACTGTTTTTT. The chain is built from TRBV18 and TRBJ1-4; the D is unclear. CDR1 is KGHSH and CDR2 is LQKENI in the germline V gene. This CDR3 is 13 amino acids long. Trimming took 6 bases from V and 6 from J, leaving 11 bases between them.

The rearrangement uses TRBV9 and TRBJ2-6; 7 nucleotides match TRBD1. The CDR3 covers 19 residues. With 7 bases clipped from V and 4 bases from J, the junction kept 20 bases outside the gene matches. Germline V gene lookup returns CDR1 SGDLS and CDR2 YYNGEE. The chain's CDR3 is CASAEAQGLPFLGANVLTF. CDR3 bases: TGTGCCAGCGCAGAAGCACAGGGGCTCCCTTTTTTGGGGGCCAACGTCCTGACTTTC.